Here is one TCR beta chain with its context. What antigen it recognizes has not been identified. The record has no base qualities; no much larger clone is one base away. The data were taken from a study of yellow fever vaccine responses in identical twins (dated by TCRdb to the late 2010s). For the wider study: In the study, vaccine-responding T cell clones were precisely tracked in identical twins.

The library was obtained by RT-PCR. The data were produced on an Illumina HiSeq 2500. In TCRdb, the public reads were trimmed at Q25 with fastp and aligned with MiXCR, with productive beta chains retained. Merged by CDR3 protein, the rows form single entries marked with the most common genes and DNA. This sample gives about 14,000 distinct CDR3 sequences in total; 70% to 85% of them show up just once. The top ten clones comprise 0.67% of the sample. The study at large found these results: The authors reported that the T cell response to vaccination in identical twins appeared partly convergent and partly personalized.

From the cysteine up to the valine, the CDR3 has a length of 15 residues. Only the CDR3 portion is preserved as DNA: 45 bases, with reading frame beginning at the first base. From the germline V gene, CDR1 is MDHEN and CDR2 is SYDVKM. V and J are truncated by 4 bases and 2 bases respectively, leaving an intervening sequence of 15 bases. The sequence derives from a woman aged 18 to 35 who received the yellow fever vaccine. Donor details come from another sample of the same person, matched by shared clones. The chain joins TRBV28 to TRBJ2-7; matching of 5 bases hints at TRBD1 as the D gene. The material sequenced was T cells from blood (PBMCs), unsorted or a sorted subset (not recorded which), taken before or after yellow fever vaccination (not recorded which). The DNA is TGTGCCAGCAGTTCGAACAGGAAAGGGACCTACGAGCAGTACGTC. This encodes CASSSNRKGTYEQYV.